The clone carrying this TCR beta chain was counted many times. This specimen belongs to a study of neurological immune-mediated disorders. The germline CDR1 and CDR2 sequences are SGHRS and YFSETQ. V was cut by 6 bases and J by 0 bases, with 10 bases left in between. This CDR3 has 15 residues. TCRdb re-called the 5' RACE reads with MiXCR, one entry per CDR3 protein. This sample has tens of thousands of distinct CDR3 sequences, with about 14% found just once. This clonotype originated in a woman aged 50 to 60 in good health. The chain employs TRBV5-1 and TRBJ1-6; unclear D gene. Specimen: PBMCs. The CDR3 DNA sequence: TGCGCCAGCACTCTTTCCAGCTCCTATAATTCACCCCTCCACTTT. Translation: CASTLSSSYNSPLHF.